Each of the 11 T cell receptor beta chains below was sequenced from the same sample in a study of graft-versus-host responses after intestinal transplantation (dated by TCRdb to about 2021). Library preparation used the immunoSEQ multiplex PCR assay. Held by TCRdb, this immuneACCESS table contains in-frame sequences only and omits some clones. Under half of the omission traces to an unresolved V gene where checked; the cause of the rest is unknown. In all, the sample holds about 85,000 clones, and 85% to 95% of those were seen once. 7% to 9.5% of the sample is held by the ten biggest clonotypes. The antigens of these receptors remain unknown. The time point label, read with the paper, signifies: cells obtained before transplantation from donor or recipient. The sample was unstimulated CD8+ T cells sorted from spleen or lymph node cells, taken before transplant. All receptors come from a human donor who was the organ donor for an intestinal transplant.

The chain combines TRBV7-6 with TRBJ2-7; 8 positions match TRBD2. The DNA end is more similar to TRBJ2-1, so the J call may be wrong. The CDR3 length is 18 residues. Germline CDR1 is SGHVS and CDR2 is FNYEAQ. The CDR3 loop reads CASSATLPGLGEANEQFF. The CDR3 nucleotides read TGTGCCAGCAGCGCAACACTTCCGGGACTAGGAGAGGCCAATGAGCAGTTCTTC.

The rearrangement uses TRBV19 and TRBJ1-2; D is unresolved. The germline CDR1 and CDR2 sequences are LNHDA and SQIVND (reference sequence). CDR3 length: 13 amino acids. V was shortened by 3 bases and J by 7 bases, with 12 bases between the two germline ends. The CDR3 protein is CASSMGGAGGYTF. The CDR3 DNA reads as TGTGCCAGTAGTATGGGAGGCGCGGGTGGCTACACCTTC.

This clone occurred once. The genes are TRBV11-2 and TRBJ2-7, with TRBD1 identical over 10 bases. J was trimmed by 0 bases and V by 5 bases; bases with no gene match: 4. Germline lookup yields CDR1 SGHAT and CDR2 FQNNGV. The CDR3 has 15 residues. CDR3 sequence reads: CASSPRTGGSYEQYF. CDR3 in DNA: TGTGCCAGCAGCCCCAGGACAGGGGGCTCCTACGAGCAGTACTTC.

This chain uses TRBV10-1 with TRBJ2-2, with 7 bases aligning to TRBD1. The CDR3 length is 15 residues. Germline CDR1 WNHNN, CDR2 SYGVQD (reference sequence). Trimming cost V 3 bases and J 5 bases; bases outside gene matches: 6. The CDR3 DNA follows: TGCGCCAGCAGTGATCCTGCCAGGGGGACCGGGGAGCTGTTTTTT. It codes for CASSDPARGTGELFF.

The CDR3 coding sequence is TGTGCCAGCAGTGCCTCGGAGAACACTGAAGCTTTCTTT. Translation: CASSASENTEAFF. This chain joins TRBV6-1 and TRBJ1-1; no clear D gene. The CDR3 has 13 amino acids. Germline V gives CDR1 MNHNS, CDR2 SASEGT. The V end was cut by 4 bases, the J end by 1 base, with 7 bases between.

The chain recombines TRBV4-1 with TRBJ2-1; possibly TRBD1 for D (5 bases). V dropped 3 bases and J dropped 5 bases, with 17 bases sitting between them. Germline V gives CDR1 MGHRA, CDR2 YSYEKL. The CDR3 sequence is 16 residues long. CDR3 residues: CASSHTVGIQDNEQFF. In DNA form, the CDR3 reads TGCGCCAGCAGCCACACCGTAGGAATACAGGACAATGAGCAGTTCTTC.

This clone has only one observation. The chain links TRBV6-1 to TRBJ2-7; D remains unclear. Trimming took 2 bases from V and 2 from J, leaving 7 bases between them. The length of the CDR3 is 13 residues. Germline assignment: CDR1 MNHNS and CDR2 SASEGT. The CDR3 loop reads CASSESVTYEQYF. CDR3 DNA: TGTGCCAGCAGTGAATCTGTCACCTACGAGCAGTACTTC.

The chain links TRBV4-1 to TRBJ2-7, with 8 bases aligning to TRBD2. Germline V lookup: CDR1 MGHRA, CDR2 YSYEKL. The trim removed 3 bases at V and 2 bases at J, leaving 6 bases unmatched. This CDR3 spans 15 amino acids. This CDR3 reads CASSHRTSRPYEQYF. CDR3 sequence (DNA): TGCGCCAGCAGCCACCGGACTAGCCGTCCCTACGAGCAGTACTTC.

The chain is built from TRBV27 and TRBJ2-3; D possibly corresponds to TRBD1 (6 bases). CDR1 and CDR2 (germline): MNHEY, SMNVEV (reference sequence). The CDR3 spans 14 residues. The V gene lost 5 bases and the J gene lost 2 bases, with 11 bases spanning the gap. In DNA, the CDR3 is TGTGCCAGCAGTCCAGACAGGTACACAGATACGCAGTATTTT. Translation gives CASSPDRYTDTQYF.

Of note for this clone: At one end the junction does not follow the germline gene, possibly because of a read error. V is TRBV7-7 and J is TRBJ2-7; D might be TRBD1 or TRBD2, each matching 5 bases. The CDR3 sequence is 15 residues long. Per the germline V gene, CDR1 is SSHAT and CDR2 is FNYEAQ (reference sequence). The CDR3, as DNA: TGTGCTAGCAGCCCCGGGACGTCGAATCCGTACGAGCAGTACTTC. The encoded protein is CASSPGTSNPYEQYF.

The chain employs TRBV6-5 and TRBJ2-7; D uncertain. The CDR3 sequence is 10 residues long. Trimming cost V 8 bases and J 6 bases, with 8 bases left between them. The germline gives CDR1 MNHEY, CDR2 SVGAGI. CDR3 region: CASGDSEQYF. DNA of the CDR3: TGTGCCAGCGGAGATAGCGAGCAGTACTTC.